The rows below give T cell receptor beta chains drawn from one sample of a study of T cells in localized non-small cell lung cancer. The table came from immunoSEQ multiplex PCR; TCRdb's copy has only in-frame clones and leaves some out. The sample includes around 40,000 clones, approximately 83% seen only once; the top ten take 7% to 8.5%. The sequencing used PBMCs, collected before any cancer treatment. These TCRs come from a man aged 35 to 69 with stage II lung adenocarcinoma. CDR3s include the opening cysteine and the closing phenylalanine or tryptophan. Each record gives: J gene, clone size, D gene, V gene, CDR3 length, CDR3 protein, CDR3 DNA. A D gene is named only where the DNA matches it firmly. Only some rows state a clone size, as once, few, many or a class for expanded clones.

J: TRBJ1-2; size: -; D: -; V: TRBV28; length: 14; CDR3: CASSLEQGNYGYTF; DNA: TGTGCCAGCAGTTTAGAACAGGGAAACTATGGCTACACCTTC
J: TRBJ2-7; size: few; D: -; V: TRBV5-6; length: 13; CDR3: CASSFTGTYEQYF; DNA: TGTGCCAGCAGCTTTACCGGGACCTACGAGCAGTACTTC
J: TRBJ2-5; size: few; D: -; V: TRBV28; length: 13; CDR3: CASSGGGVETQYF; DNA: TGTGCCAGCAGTGGGGGGGGCGTGGAGACCCAGTACTTC
J: TRBJ2-5; size: -; D: -; V: TRBV5-4; length: 12; CDR3: CASGTLGETQYF; DNA: TGTGCCAGCGGCACCCTTGGGGAGACCCAGTACTTC
J: TRBJ2-5; size: -; D: -; V: TRBV4-1; length: 12; CDR3: CASSLRGETQYF; DNA: TGCGCCAGCAGCCTTCGAGGCGAGACCCAGTACTTC
J: TRBJ2-7; size: -; D: -; V: TRBV4-3; length: 14; CDR3: CASSQEGWGYEQYF; DNA: TGCGCCAGCAGCCAAGAGGGTTGGGGCTACGAGCAGTACTTC
J: TRBJ2-1; size: -; D: -; V: TRBV7-2; length: 14; CDR3: CASSLWPQGGEQFF; DNA: TGTGCCAGCAGCTTATGGCCTCAGGGGGGTGAGCAGTTCTTC
J: TRBJ2-1; size: -; D: -; V: TRBV7-3; length: 16; CDR3: CASSLFAKSSYNEQFF; DNA: TGTGCCAGCAGCTTATTCGCGAAAAGCTCCTACAATGAGCAGTTCTTC
J: TRBJ1-6; size: -; D: -; V: TRBV19; length: 14; CDR3: CASRFSSYNSPLHF; DNA: TGTGCCAGTAGGTTCAGCTCCTATAATTCACCCCTCCACTTT
J: TRBJ1-1; size: -; D: -; V: TRBV30; length: 15; CDR3: CAWSPPAWRSTEAFF; DNA: TGTGCCTGGAGTCCCCCCGCTTGGCGTTCGACTGAAGCTTTCTTT
J: TRBJ1-2; size: -; D: TRBD1; V: TRBV5-1; length: 18; CDR3: CASSSSGWTGGYLDGYTF; DNA: TGCGCCAGCTCCTCGAGTGGCTGGACAGGGGGCTATTTAGATGGCTACACCTTC
J: TRBJ2-3; size: -; D: -; V: TRBV5-1; length: 18; CDR3: CASSLPGPGRTRTDTQYF; DNA: TGCGCCAGCAGCTTACCCGGACCGGGACGGACACGCACAGATACGCAGTATTTT
J: TRBJ2-7; size: once; D: -; V: TRBV5-1; length: 13; CDR3: CASSSSPNREQYF; DNA: TGCGCCAGCAGCTCATCCCCGAATCGCGAGCAGTACTTC
J: TRBJ1-1; size: -; D: TRBD1; V: TRBV6-5; length: 16; CDR3: CASSYTSRDRENQAFF; DNA: TGTGCCAGCAGTTATACGTCCCGGGACAGGGAAAATCAGGCTTTCTTT
J: TRBJ1-2; size: -; D: -; V: TRBV20-1; length: 11; CDR3: CSARTAKGYTF; DNA: TGCAGTGCTCGGACAGCTAAAGGCTACACCTTC
J: TRBJ1-4; size: -; D: -; V: TRBV27; length: 14; CDR3: CASSLTVPNEKLFF; DNA: TGTGCCAGCAGTCTGACAGTTCCTAATGAAAAACTGTTTTTT
J: TRBJ2-5; size: -; D: -; V: TRBV28; length: 14; CDR3: CASSLALVGETQYF; DNA: TGTGCCAGCAGTTTAGCCTTGGTTGGAGAGACCCAGTACTTC
J: TRBJ2-7; size: -; D: -; V: TRBV29-1; length: 13; CDR3: CSVGPDGSYEQYF; DNA: TGCAGCGTCGGACCCGACGGCTCCTACGAGCAGTACTTC
J: TRBJ2-5; size: -; D: TRBD2; V: TRBV11-2; length: 18; CDR3: CASSLGVGSGGDGETQYF; DNA: TGTGCCAGCAGCTTAGGAGTTGGGAGCGGGGGGGACGGGGAGACCCAGTACTTC